The 14 T cell receptor beta chains reported below all come from one sample, sequenced in a study of Ad26.COV2.S vaccination and SARS-CoV-2 variants. Treatment in this sample: around 19 received Ad26.COV2.S at low or high dose, single or two shots; several received placebo; per-sample allocation not given. At day 63 after the first vaccine or placebo injection, samples were drawn. TCRdb's table, derived via immunoSEQ multiplex PCR, lists solely in-frame clones and lacks some. This sample has roughly 350,000 clones; approximately 86% occur once, and the top ten carry roughly 10%. The sequencing used peripheral blood, collected in a trial of Ad26.COV2.S vaccine versus placebo. Every receptor here comes from a person aged 18-60 years who received the Ad26.COV2.S COVID-19 vaccine or a placebo.

The gene calls are TRBV2 and TRBJ1-5, with D maybe TRBD1 (5 bases). The CDR3 consists of 15 residues. Germline V CDR1 and CDR2: SNHLY, FYNNEI. Trimming removed 9 bases from V and 7 bases from J, with 22 bases in between. The CDR3 DNA is TGTGCCAGTAATTTCATGGGGATGGGGCAGCAGCCCCAGCATTTT. Amino acid sequence: CASNFMGMGQQPQHF.

The V gene is TRBV6-5, the J gene TRBJ1-6; D is unresolved. This CDR3 has 13 residues. The V end was cut by 5 bases, the J end by 2 bases, with 4 bases between. The germline gives CDR1 MNHEY, CDR2 SVGAGI. This chain's CDR3 is CASSRTYNSPLHF. As DNA, the CDR3 is TGTGCCAGCAGTCGGACCTATAATTCACCCCTCCACTTT.

This sequence joins TRBV3-1 (or the pseudogene TRBV3-2) and TRBJ2-7; D is unresolved. Germline V lookup: CDR1 LGHDT, CDR2 YNNKEL (reference sequence). V lost 3 bases, J lost 6 bases, and 15 bases lay in between. This CDR3 spans 14 amino acids. CDR3 coding DNA: TGTGCCAGCAGCCAGGGTGACCGGCGGTTCGAGCAGTACTTC. Translating gives CASSQGDRRFEQYF.

The J gene is TRBJ2-3, the V gene TRBV27, with 8 bases lining up with TRBD2. V shed 5 bases and J 5 bases; nucleotides not matched to a gene: 6. The germline gives CDR1 MNHEY, CDR2 SMNVEV (reference sequence). This CDR3 spans 14 amino acids. CDR3 coding DNA: TGTGCCAGCAGTCCGCTGCTAGCGGGAGATACGCAGTATTTT. Residues: CASSPLLAGDTQYF.

CDR3 nucleotides: TGTGCCAGCAGCGAGGGGGTAGCGGGAAAGACGCAGTACTTC. It specifies CASSEGVAGKTQYF. The rearrangement uses TRBV9 and TRBJ2-7; 8 bases match TRBD2. After removal of 3 bases from V and 9 bases from J, the junction contained 11 bases not matched to a gene. Germline V gene lookup returns CDR1 SGDLS and CDR2 YYNGEE. The CDR3 length is 14 residues.

V gene TRBV19 combines with J gene TRBJ1-1; a weak D match, TRBD1 (5 bases). Trimming removed 6 bases at V and 3 bases at J, with 20 bases between. The length of the CDR3 is 16 residues. Germline V gene sequence: CDR1 LNHDA, CDR2 SQIVND (reference sequence). CDR3 loop: CASSKAWGREDTEAFF. The CDR3 coding sequence is TGTGCCAGTAGCAAGGCTTGGGGGAGGGAGGACACTGAAGCTTTCTTT.

This chain connects TRBV10-2 to TRBJ1-1, with D possibly being TRBD1 (5 bases). CDR1 is WSHSY, CDR2 SAAADI, per germline. CDR3 length: 14 residues. The germline V and J ends were trimmed by 6 bases and 1 base, with 12 bases remaining between them. The CDR3 sequence is CASRPGTANTEAFF. The CDR3 region has the DNA TGCGCCAGCAGGCCCGGGACGGCGAACACTGAAGCTTTCTTT.

The rearrangement links TRBV7-9 to TRBJ2-1, with a weak D call TRBD2 (5 bases). The V end was cut by 8 bases, the J end by 8 bases, with 16 bases between. CDR3 length equals 13 residues. CDR1 SEHNR and CDR2 FQNEAQ come from the germline V gene (reference sequence). The CDR3 loop is CASSRGSGDEQFF. Written as DNA, the CDR3 is TGTGCCAGCTCCCGAGGGTCTGGCGATGAGCAGTTCTTC.

The chain couples TRBV14 to TRBJ2-7, with TRBD1 identical over 7 bases. J lost 4 bases, V lost 7 bases, and 10 bases had no gene match. Per the germline V gene, CDR1 is SGHDN and CDR2 is FVKESK. The CDR3 runs to 14 residues. CDR3 sequence reads: CASNVAGGKYEQYF. The CDR3 nucleotides are TGTGCCAGCAATGTGGCAGGGGGAAAGTACGAGCAGTACTTC.

V is TRBV11-2 and J is TRBJ2-1, with a tentative D call TRBD2 (5 bases). Germline V gives CDR1 SGHAT, CDR2 FQNNGV. V was trimmed by 5 bases and J by 0 bases, leaving 11 bases between them. The CDR3 runs 15 residues. The CDR3 region has the DNA TGTGCCAGCAGCAAAAGCGGTATCTCCTACAATGAGCAGTTCTTC. Its translation is CASSKSGISYNEQFF.

The V gene is TRBV5-5, the J gene TRBJ2-2; possible D gene TRBD2, 6 bases. CDR3 size: 16 residues. V was pared by 0 bases and J by 6 bases, with 15 bases between. CDR1 SGHKS and CDR2 YYEKEE come from the germline V gene (reference sequence). This CDR3 reads CASSLELFRGSGELFF. The CDR3 nucleotides read TGTGCCAGCAGCTTGGAGCTTTTTCGGGGGTCCGGGGAGCTGTTTTTT.

The genes are TRBV11-2 and TRBJ2-1, with TRBD2 matching over 9 bases. Per the germline V gene, CDR1 is SGHAT and CDR2 is FQNNGV. CDR3 length equals 14 residues. With 1 base clipped from V and 10 bases from J, the junction kept 5 bases outside the gene matches. CDR3 DNA: TGTGCCAGCAGCTTAGGGGGACTAGCTTTCGAGCAGTTCTTC. This gives the protein CASSLGGLAFEQFF.

This chain uses TRBV9 with TRBJ2-3; TRBD2 might be the D (6 bases). This CDR3 has 15 residues. Trimming took 1 base from V and 3 from J, leaving 12 bases between them. From germline, CDR1 is SGDLS and CDR2 YYNGEE. The CDR3 sequence is CASSVWVSGTDTQYF. The CDR3 bases are TGTGCCAGCAGCGTATGGGTTAGCGGTACAGATACGCAGTATTTT.

DNA for the CDR3: TGTGCCAGCAGCTTATCAGCGGGAGTACCCCCCAATGAGCAGTTCTTC. Residues: CASSLSAGVPPNEQFF. V gene TRBV7-2 combines with J gene TRBJ2-1, with 8 bases identical to TRBD2. The germline V gene encodes CDR1 SGHTA and CDR2 FQGNSA. V shed 2 bases and J 6 bases; nucleotides not matched to a gene: 9. There are 16 residues in the CDR3.